The clone carrying this T cell receptor (beta chain) has only one observation. The antigen is undetermined. Every isolated RNA sample was fully reverse transcribed, so sequencing captured expressed TCRB transcripts. The protocol was immunoSEQ multiplex PCR, while the TCRdb copy is restricted to in-frame clones and leaves out a portion. The data contain about 150,000 clones, 7% to 10% of them singletons. These data belong to a study of beta chain features in type 1 diabetes. Heparinised blood was drawn once per donor, averaging approximately 0.12 L. Overall study findings and caveats: The VDJ junctions of type 1 diabetes patients carried fewer insertions and more deletions. Cells with high TCR expression could be over-represented by cDNA sequencing.

Sequenced sample: central memory CD4+ T cells from blood. The receptor was derived from a man aged 18 to 35 in good health.

CDR3 in amino acids: CASSPQETQYF. The DNA of the CDR3 is TGTGCCAGCAGTCCTCAAGAGACCCAGTACTTC. The chain combines TRBV11-2 with TRBJ2-5; unclear D gene. The V and J ends lost 6 bases and 2 bases respectively, with 4 bases between them. This CDR3 spans 11 amino acids. CDR1 and CDR2 (germline): SGHAT, FQNNGV. Using reference TRBV11-2 and TRBJ2-5 for the parts outside the CDR3, the full variable domain is EAGVAQSPRYKIIEKRQSVAFWCNPISGHATLYWYQQILGQGPKLLIQFQNNGVVDDSQLPKDRFSAERLKGVDSTLKIQPAKLEDSAVYLCASSPQETQYFGPGTRLLVL.